The 7 T cell receptor beta chains reported below all come from one sample, sequenced in a study of glioma-infiltrating T cells. TCR alpha and beta CDR3 regions were amplified from RNA using iRepertoire nested multiplex PCR. TCRdb redid the calling of the multiplex PCR reads with MiXCR, one entry per CDR3 protein. The data hold about 110,000 distinct CDR3 sequences, with under 30% observed a single time. Sequences were obtained from glioma tissue, nonneoplastic brain tissue, or PBMCs (not recorded which). The source is a human donor with low-grade glioma or glioblastoma, undergoing nonglioma brain surgery, or in good health (not recorded which).

The chain recombines TRBV12-3 or TRBV12-4 with TRBJ2-3; weak D call: TRBD1 (6 bases). V dropped 5 bases and J dropped 2 bases, with 11 bases sitting between them. The CDR3 is made up of 14 amino acids. The CDR3 here is CASSRTANTDTQYF. DNA for the CDR3: TGTGCCAGCAGTAGGACAGCGAACACAGATACGCAGTATTTT.

As to this clonotype: The junction does not match germline at one end; this may be a read error. This rearrangement joins TRBV6-2 or TRBV6-3 to TRBJ1-2; TRBD1 aligns across 10 bases. Looked up from germline, CDR1 is MNHEY and CDR2 is SVGEGT. The CDR3 spans 15 residues. The CDR3 loop reads CASSTTGTGDYDYSF. For the CDR3, the DNA is TGTGCCAGCAGTACAACCGGGACAGGGGACTATGACTACAGCTTC.

The chain employs TRBV12-3 or TRBV12-4 and TRBJ1-2, with D hard to call. Trimming took off 5 bases at V and 0 bases at J, with 7 bases between the two ends. The CDR3 has 13 residues. The CDR3 sequence is CASSALANYGYTF. CDR3 bases: TGTGCCAGCAGTGCTTTAGCTAACTATGGCTACACCTTC.

V gene TRBV29-1 combines with J gene TRBJ1-2; D ambiguous. Trimming shortened V by 0 bases and J by 2 bases, and 10 bases separated the two germline ends. The CDR3 covers 14 residues. CDR1 is SQVTM, CDR2 ANQGSEA, per germline. CDR3 in amino acids: CSVEDPELNYGYTF. CDR3 coding DNA: TGCAGCGTTGAAGACCCAGAACTAAACTATGGCTACACCTTC.

V is TRBV7-2 and J is TRBJ2-7; no reliable D call. The CDR3 sequence is 12 residues long. Trimming left V 7 bases short and J 7 bases short, with 14 bases between. The V gene's germline CDR1 is SGHTA and CDR2 FQGNSA. The CDR3: CASNEMGSEQYF. The CDR3 nucleotides are TGTGCCAGCAATGAAATGGGCTCAGAGCAGTACTTC.

The chain carries TRBV11-2 and TRBJ1-4; TRBD1 matches at 8 bases. Germline CDR1 reads SGHAT; CDR2 reads FQNNGV. Germline trimming cut 3 bases from V and 7 bases from J; bases unmatched to any gene: 10. The CDR3 runs to 16 residues. The DNA of the CDR3 is TGTGCCAGCAGCTTGTCGGTACAGGGGGTTGGTGAAAAACTGTTTTTT. Protein sequence: CASSLSVQGVGEKLFF.

This clonotype occurred many times. The CDR3 loop is CASSPRTGNNQPQHF. In DNA, the CDR3 is TGCGCCAGCAGCCCGCGGACAGGGAACAATCAGCCCCAGCATTTT. The chain links TRBV5-1 to TRBJ1-5; 8 nucleotides line up with TRBD1. Germline V gene data show CDR1 as SGHRS and CDR2 as YFSETQ. The CDR3 sequence is 15 residues long. V gave up 4 bases and J gave up 3 bases; unmatched junction bases: 6.